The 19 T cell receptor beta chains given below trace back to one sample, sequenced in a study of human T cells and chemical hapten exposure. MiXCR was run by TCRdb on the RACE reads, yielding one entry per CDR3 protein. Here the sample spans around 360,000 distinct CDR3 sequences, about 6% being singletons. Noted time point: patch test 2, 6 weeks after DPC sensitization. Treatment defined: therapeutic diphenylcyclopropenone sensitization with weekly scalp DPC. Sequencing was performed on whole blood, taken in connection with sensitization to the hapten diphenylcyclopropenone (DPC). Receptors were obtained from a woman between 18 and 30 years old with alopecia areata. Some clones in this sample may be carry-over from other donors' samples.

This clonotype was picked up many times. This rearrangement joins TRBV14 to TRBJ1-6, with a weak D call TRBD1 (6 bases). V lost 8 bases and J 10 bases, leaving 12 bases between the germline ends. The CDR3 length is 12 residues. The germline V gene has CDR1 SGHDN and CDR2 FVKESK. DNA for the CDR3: TGTGCCAGCTCGACAGGAAGATCACCCCTCCACTTT. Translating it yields CASSTGRSPLHF.

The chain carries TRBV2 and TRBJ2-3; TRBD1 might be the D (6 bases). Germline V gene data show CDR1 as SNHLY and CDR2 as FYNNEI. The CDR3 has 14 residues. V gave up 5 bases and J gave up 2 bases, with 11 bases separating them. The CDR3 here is CASSSGAYTDTQYF. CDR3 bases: TGTGCCAGCAGTTCAGGGGCTTACACAGATACGCAGTATTTT.

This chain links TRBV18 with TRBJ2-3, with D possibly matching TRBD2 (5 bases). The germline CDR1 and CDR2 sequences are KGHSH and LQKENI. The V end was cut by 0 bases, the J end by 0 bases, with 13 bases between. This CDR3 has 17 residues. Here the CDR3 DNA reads TGTGCCAGCTCACCACCTTTGGGAGCGCCTAGCACAGATACGCAGTATTTT. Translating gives CASSPPLGAPSTDTQYF.

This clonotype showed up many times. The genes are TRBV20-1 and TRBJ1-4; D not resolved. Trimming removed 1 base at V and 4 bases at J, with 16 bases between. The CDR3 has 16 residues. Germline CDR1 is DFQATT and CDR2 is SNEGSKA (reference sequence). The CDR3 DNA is TGCAGTGCTAGAGGCCAAGGAGTTAATCTTAATGAAAAACTGTTTTTT. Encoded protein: CSARGQGVNLNEKLFF.

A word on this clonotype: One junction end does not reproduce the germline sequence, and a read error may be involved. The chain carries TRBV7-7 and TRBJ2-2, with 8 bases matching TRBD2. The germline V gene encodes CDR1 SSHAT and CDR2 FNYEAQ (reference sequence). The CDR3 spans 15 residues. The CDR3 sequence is CASKAGVANTGELFF. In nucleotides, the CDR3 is TGTGCTAGCAAAGCGGGAGTAGCGAACACCGGGGAGCTGTTTTTT.

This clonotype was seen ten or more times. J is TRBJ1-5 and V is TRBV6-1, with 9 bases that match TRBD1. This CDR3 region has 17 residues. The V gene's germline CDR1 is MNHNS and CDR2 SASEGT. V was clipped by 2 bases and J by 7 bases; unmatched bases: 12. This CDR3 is CASSEMGQGGPRQPQHF. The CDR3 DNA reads TGTGCCAGCAGTGAAATGGGACAGGGTGGCCCCAGGCAGCCCCAGCATTTT.

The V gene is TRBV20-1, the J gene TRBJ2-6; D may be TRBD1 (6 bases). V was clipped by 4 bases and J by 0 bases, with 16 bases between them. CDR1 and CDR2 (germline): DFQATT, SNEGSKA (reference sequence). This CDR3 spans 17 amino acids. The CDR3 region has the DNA TGCAGTGCTATCCCGCAGGGGCCCTCCTCTGGGGCCAACGTCCTGACTTTC. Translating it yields CSAIPQGPSSGANVLTF.

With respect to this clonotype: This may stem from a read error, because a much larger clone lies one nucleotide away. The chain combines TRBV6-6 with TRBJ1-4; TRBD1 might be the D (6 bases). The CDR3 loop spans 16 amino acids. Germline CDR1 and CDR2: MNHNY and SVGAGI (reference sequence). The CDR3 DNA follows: TGTGCCAGCAGTTACTCCAACAGGGAAAAAAATGAAAATCTGTTTTTT. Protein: CASSYSNREKNENLFF.

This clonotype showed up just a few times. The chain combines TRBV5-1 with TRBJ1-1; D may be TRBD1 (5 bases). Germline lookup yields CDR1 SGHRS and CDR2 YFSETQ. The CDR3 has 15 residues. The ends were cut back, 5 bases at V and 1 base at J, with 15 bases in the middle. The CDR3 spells CASSWGSYSNTEAFF. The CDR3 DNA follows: TGCGCCAGCAGTTGGGGCAGCTATTCGAACACTGAAGCTTTCTTT.

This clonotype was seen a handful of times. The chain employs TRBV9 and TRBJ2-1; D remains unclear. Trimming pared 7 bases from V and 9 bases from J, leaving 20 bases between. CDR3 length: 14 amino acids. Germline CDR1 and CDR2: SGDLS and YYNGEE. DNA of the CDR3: TGTGCCAGCGGGCAAGCCCCCGACACGGGTGAGCAGTTCTTC. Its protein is CASGQAPDTGEQFF. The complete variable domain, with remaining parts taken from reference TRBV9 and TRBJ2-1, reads DSGVTQTPKHLITATGQRVTLRCSPRSGDLSVYWYQQSLDQGLQFLIQYYNGEERAKGNILERFSAQQFPDLHSELNLSSLELGDSALYFCASGQAPDTGEQFFGPGTRLTVL.

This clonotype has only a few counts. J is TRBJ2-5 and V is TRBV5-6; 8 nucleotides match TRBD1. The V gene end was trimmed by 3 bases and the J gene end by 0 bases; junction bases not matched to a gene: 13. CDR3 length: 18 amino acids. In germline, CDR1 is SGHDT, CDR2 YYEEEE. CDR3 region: CASSSILQGAKDQETQYF. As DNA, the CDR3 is TGTGCCAGCAGCTCCATTCTGCAGGGGGCAAAAGACCAAGAGACCCAGTACTTC.

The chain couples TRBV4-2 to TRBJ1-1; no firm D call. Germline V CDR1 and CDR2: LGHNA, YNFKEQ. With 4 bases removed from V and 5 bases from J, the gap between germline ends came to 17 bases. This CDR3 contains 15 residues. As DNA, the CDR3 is TGTGCCAGCAGCCCGGAACGGAGGGTCGAGACTGAAGCTTTCTTT. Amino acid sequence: CASSPERRVETEAFF.

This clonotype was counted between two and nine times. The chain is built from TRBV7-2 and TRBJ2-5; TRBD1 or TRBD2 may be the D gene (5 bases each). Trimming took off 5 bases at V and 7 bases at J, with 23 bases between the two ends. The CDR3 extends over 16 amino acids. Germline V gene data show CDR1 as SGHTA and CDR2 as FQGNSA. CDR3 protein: CASSTSPGPVGWTQYF. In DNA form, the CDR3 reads TGTGCCAGCAGCACATCTCCGGGACCCGTTGGGTGGACCCAGTACTTC.

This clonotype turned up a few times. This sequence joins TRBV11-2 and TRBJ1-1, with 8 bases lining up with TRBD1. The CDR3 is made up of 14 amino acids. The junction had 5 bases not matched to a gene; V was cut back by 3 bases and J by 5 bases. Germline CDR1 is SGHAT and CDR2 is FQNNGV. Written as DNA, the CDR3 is TGTGCCAGCAGCTTCCGGACAGGGTCAACTGAAGCTTTCTTT. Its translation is CASSFRTGSTEAFF.

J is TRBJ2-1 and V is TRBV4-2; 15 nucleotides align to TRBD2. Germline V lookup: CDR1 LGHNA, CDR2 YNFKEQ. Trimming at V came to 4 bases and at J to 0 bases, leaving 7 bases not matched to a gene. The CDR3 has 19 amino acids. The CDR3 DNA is TGTGCCAGCAGCCCCCTAGGGACTAGCGGGGGGAGCTCCTACAATGAGCAGTTCTTC. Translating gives CASSPLGTSGGSSYNEQFF.

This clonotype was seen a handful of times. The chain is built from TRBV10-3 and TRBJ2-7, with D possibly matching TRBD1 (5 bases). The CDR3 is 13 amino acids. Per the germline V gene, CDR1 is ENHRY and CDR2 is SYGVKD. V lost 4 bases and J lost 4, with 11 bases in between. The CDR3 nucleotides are TGTGCCATCAGTGCAGGCGACAGATACGAGCAGTACTTC. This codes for CAISAGDRYEQYF.

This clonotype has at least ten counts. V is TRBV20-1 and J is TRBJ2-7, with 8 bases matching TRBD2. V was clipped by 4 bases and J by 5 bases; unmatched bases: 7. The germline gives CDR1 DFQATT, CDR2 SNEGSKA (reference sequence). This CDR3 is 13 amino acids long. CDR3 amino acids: CSAMVTGGNEQYF. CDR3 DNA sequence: TGCAGTGCTATGGTTACGGGGGGGAACGAGCAGTACTTC.

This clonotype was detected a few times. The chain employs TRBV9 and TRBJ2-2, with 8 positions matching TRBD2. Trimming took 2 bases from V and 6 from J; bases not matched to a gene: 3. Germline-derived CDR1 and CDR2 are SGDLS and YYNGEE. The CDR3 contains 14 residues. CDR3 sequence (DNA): TGTGCCAGCAGCGTGAATAGCGGGGCCGGGGAGCTGTTTTTT. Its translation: CASSVNSGAGELFF.

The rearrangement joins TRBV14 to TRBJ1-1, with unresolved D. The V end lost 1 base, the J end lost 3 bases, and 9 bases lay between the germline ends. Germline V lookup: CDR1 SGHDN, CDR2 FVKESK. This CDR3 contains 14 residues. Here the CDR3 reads CASSQVWLDTEAFF. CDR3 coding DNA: TGTGCCAGCAGCCAAGTCTGGTTGGACACTGAAGCTTTCTTT.